This T cell receptor beta chain derives from a study of T cell repertoires in cytomegalovirus infection. From the reads, TCRdb called clonotypes with MiXCR, one entry per CDR3 protein. This table holds approximately 300,000 distinct CDR3 sequences, 20% to 30% found once. Comment on this clonotype: The antigen is unknown.

V was pared by 7 bases and J by 0 bases, with 4 bases of the junction left unmatched. CDR3 length equals 15 residues. Germline loops: CDR1 MNHEY, CDR2 SMNVEV (reference sequence). The specimen was cultured PBMCs, collected from culture after CMV antigen stimulation. The origin of this receptor is a human donor in good health (CMV status not recorded). Some clones in this sample may be carry-over from other donors' samples. The chain uses TRBV27 and TRBJ2-1; 9 bases match TRBD2. For the CDR3, the DNA is TGTGCCAGCATGCTTAGCGGGAGCTCCTACAATGAGCAGTTCTTC. Its translation is CASMLSGSSYNEQFF.